This TCR beta chain was captured in a study of patients and donors after allogeneic stem cell transplantation. TCRdb itself ran the RT-PCR reads through MiXCR, one entry per CDR3 protein. The top ten clones hold roughly 10% of a sample with roughly 230,000 distinct CDR3 sequences, 14% of them seen once. The CDR3 runs to 15 residues. Losses at the gene ends were 7 bases for V and 0 bases for J; bases not matched to a gene: 10. The germline CDR1 and CDR2 sequences are DFQATT and SNEGSKA (reference sequence). The rearrangement links TRBV20-1 to TRBJ2-3, with 7 bases identical to TRBD2. The source is a human donor who was either an allogeneic HSCT recipient or a stem cell or donor lymphocyte infusion donor (not recorded which). It is not recorded whose cells these are; they may come from a transplant donor. Sequenced: blood, either unsorted or a sorted T cell fraction (not recorded which). This CDR3 reads CSVAMRRGSTDTQYF. CDR3 coding DNA: TGCAGTGTCGCCATGCGGCGGGGGAGCACAGATACGCAGTATTTT.